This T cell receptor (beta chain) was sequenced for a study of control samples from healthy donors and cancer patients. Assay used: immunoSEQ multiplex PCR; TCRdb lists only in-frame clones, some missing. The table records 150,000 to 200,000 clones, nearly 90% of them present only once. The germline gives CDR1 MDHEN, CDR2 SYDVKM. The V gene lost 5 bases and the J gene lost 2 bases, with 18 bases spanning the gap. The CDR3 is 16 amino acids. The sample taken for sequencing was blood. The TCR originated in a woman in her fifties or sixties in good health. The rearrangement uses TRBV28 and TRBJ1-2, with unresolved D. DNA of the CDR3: TGTGCCAGCAGTGACCCCCGGGCCAACCTAAACTATGGCTACACCTTC. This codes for CASSDPRANLNYGYTF.